This entry lists 25 T cell receptor beta chains sequenced from one sample in a study of cytomegalovirus exposure and HLA in healthy donors. Vbeta (60) and Jbeta (13) primers were used in the PCR. TCRdb's copy holds only in-frame clones and misses some; the assay was immunoSEQ multiplex PCR. The data show about 160,000 clones, with approximately 76% seen just once and 1.3% to 1.5% held by the top ten. Input material: PBMCs. All receptors derive from a man in his sixties in good health and CMV-seronegative.

This sequence joins TRBV19 and TRBJ1-1; 10 bases line up with TRBD1. With 6 bases clipped from V and 0 bases from J, the junction kept 1 base outside the gene matches. This CDR3 comprises 14 residues. The germline gives CDR1 LNHDA, CDR2 SQIVND (reference sequence). In DNA form, the CDR3 reads TGTGCCAGTAGGGGGACAGGGGTGAACACTGAAGCTTTCTTT. Its translation: CASRGTGVNTEAFF.

The chain carries TRBV6-5 and TRBJ1-2; TRBD1 matches at 9 bases. V trimming: 6 bases; J trimming: 7 bases; junction bases outside the gene matches: 6. Germline V lookup: CDR1 MNHEY, CDR2 SVGAGI. The CDR3 consists of 13 residues. In DNA form, the CDR3 reads TGTGCCAGCAGACCTCGACAGGGGGGTGGCTACACCTTC. Translated: CASRPRQGGGYTF.

Only one count was recorded for this clone. J is TRBJ2-1 and V is TRBV9; D not certain. Trimming took off 0 bases at V and 7 bases at J, with 17 bases between the two ends. Germline V lookup: CDR1 SGDLS, CDR2 YYNGEE. The CDR3 covers 16 residues. This chain's CDR3 is CASSVATAGDVNEQFF. In DNA form, the CDR3 reads TGTGCCAGCAGCGTAGCTACCGCAGGCGACGTTAATGAGCAGTTCTTC.

The sample holds one count of this clone. An end of the junction differs from the germline gene, which may be a read error. The J gene is TRBJ2-1, the V gene TRBV5-1; D perhaps matches TRBD2 (5 bases). The CDR3 spans 11 residues. Germline V CDR1 and CDR2: SGHRS, YFSETQ. CDR3 bases: TGCGCCAGCAGCTTGGTCGGGGAGCCGTTCTTC. It yields the protein CASSLVGEPFF.

J is TRBJ1-4 and V is TRBV6-5; 8 positions agree with TRBD1. The CDR3 contains 14 residues. Germline V gives CDR1 MNHEY, CDR2 SVGAGI. V gave up 5 bases and J gave up 5 bases; unmatched junction bases: 4. In DNA, the CDR3 is TGTGCCAGCAGTCCCGACAGGGGAAATGAAAAACTGTTTTTT. This encodes CASSPDRGNEKLFF.

The chain has TRBV28 and TRBJ1-5, with D possibly TRBD1 on 5 matching bases. With 3 bases removed from V and 2 bases from J, the gap between germline ends came to 29 bases. Germline V CDR1 and CDR2: MDHEN, SYDVKM. The length of the CDR3 is 21 residues. The CDR3 loop reads CASSFPRLRGSGGSGNQPQHF. CDR3 nucleotides: TGTGCCAGCAGTTTCCCAAGACTCCGGGGCAGTGGGGGGTCGGGCAATCAGCCCCAGCATTTT. The full variable domain, with the rest looked up from reference TRBV28 and TRBJ1-5, is DVKVTQSSRYLVKRTGEKVFLECVQDMDHENMFWYRQDPGLGLRLIYFSYDVKMKEKGDIPEGYSVSREKKERFSLILESASTNQTSMYLCASSFPRLRGSGGSGNQPQHFGDGTRLSIL.

The chain joins TRBV11-2 to TRBJ2-1; a possible D gene is TRBD1 (5 bases). Looked up from germline, CDR1 is SGHAT and CDR2 is FQNNGV. CDR3 length: 16 amino acids. V was clipped by 5 bases and J by 0 bases, with 14 bases between them. In nucleotides, the CDR3 is TGTGCCAGCAGCCTAGGACACCAAAGCTCCTACAATGAGCAGTTCTTC. Translation: CASSLGHQSSYNEQFF. The full variable domain, rest sourced from reference TRBV11-2 and TRBJ2-1, is EAGVAQSPRYKIIEKRQSVAFWCNPISGHATLYWYQQILGQGPKLLIQFQNNGVVDDSQLPKDRFSAERLKGVDSTLKIQPAKLEDSAVYLCASSLGHQSSYNEQFFGPGTRLTVL.

The V gene is TRBV29-1, the J gene TRBJ1-1; TRBD1 aligns across 8 bases. The CDR3 has 14 amino acids. Trimming removed 6 bases from V and 2 bases from J; junction bases left unmatched: 8. Per germline, CDR1 SQVTM and CDR2 ANQGSEA. The CDR3 reads CSVNLGTGNTEAFF. CDR3 DNA: TGCAGCGTCAATCTCGGGACAGGAAACACTGAAGCTTTCTTT.

The CDR3 DNA reads TGTGCCAGCAGCTTAGCGGCGGCGTCCGGGGAGACCCAGTACTTC. It codes for CASSLAAASGETQYF. The chain is built from TRBV7-2 and TRBJ2-5; D gene uncertain. The ends were cut back, 0 bases at V and 5 bases at J, with 13 bases in the middle. CDR3 length: 15 residues. CDR1 and CDR2 (germline): SGHTA, FQGNSA.

This clone was detected once. This chain links TRBV6-6 with TRBJ1-5; D call uncertain. CDR1 MNHNY and CDR2 SVGAGI come from the germline V gene (reference sequence). The CDR3 sequence is 10 residues long. Trimming shortened V by 8 bases and J by 4 bases, and 3 bases separated the two germline ends. The DNA of the CDR3 is TGTGCCAGCCGTAATCAGCCCCAGCATTTT. Amino acids: CASRNQPQHF.

This chain joins TRBV7-3 and TRBJ2-1, with 7 bases identical to TRBD1. CDR3 length equals 15 residues. CDR1 is SGHTA, CDR2 FQGTGA, per germline. V shed 2 bases and J 0 bases; nucleotides not matched to a gene: 1. The CDR3 coding sequence is TGTGCCAGCAGCTTAGGGACAGTCTCCTACAATGAGCAGTTCTTC. This gives the protein CASSLGTVSYNEQFF.

This clone was seen a single time. V gene TRBV28 combines with J gene TRBJ2-1, with D perhaps matching TRBD2 (5 bases). Trimming took 3 bases from V and 0 from J, leaving 9 bases between them. The CDR3 sequence is 15 residues long. CDR1 and CDR2 (germline): MDHEN, SYDVKM. The CDR3 DNA follows: TGTGCCAGCAGTTTGGGGAGTAGCTCCTACAATGAGCAGTTCTTC. Translated, it gives CASSLGSSSYNEQFF.

The chain combines TRBV7-9 with TRBJ1-4, with D unclear. The CDR3 has 13 amino acids. Germline V gene data show CDR1 as SEHNR and CDR2 as FQNEAQ (reference sequence). Trimming cost V 4 bases and J 5 bases, with 8 bases left between them. The CDR3 loop is CASSWGENEKLFF. The CDR3 coding sequence is TGTGCCAGCAGCTGGGGAGAGAATGAAAAACTGTTTTTT. The complete variable domain, with remaining parts taken from reference TRBV7-9 and TRBJ1-4, reads DTGVSQNPRHKITKRGQNVTFRCDPISEHNRLYWYRQTLGQGPEFLTYFQNEAQLEKSRLLSDRFSAERPKGSFSTLEIQRTEQGDSAMYLCASSWGENEKLFFGSGTQLSVL.

The rearrangement uses TRBV27 and TRBJ2-5, with 9 bases identical to TRBD1. Matching the DNA end better, TRBJ2-7 makes the J call doubtful. Germline V CDR1 and CDR2: MNHEY, SMNVEV (reference sequence). CDR3 length: 15 amino acids. The CDR3 bases are TGTGCCAGCAGTCATACCGGGACAGGGCTCTACGAGCAGTACTTC. Its protein is CASSHTGTGLYEQYF.

The gene calls are TRBV7-9 and TRBJ2-3; 8 bases line up with TRBD2. V lost 4 bases, J lost 2 bases, and 5 bases stayed unmatched. The CDR3 totals 15 residues. The germline CDR1 and CDR2 sequences are SEHNR and FQNEAQ (reference sequence). CDR3 sequence: CASSYSGGYTDTQYF. For the CDR3, the DNA is TGTGCCAGCAGCTATTCGGGGGGGTACACAGATACGCAGTATTTT. The whole variable domain, filled in from reference TRBV7-9 and TRBJ2-3, reads DTGVSQNPRHKITKRGQNVTFRCDPISEHNRLYWYRQTLGQGPEFLTYFQNEAQLEKSRLLSDRFSAERPKGSFSTLEIQRTEQGDSAMYLCASSYSGGYTDTQYFGPGTRLTVL.

This clone appeared a single time. This chain links TRBV9 with TRBJ2-7, with 10 positions matching TRBD1. This CDR3 is 15 amino acids long. V lost 3 bases and J lost 2; bases outside the gene matches: 5. Looked up from germline, CDR1 is SGDLS and CDR2 is YYNGEE. The CDR3 nucleotides read TGTGCCAGCAGCGCCCGACAGGGGGCCACCTACGAGCAGTACTTC. Protein product: CASSARQGATYEQYF.

As for this clone: The same CDR3 arises from other DNA sequences in this sample as well. This chain links TRBV10-3 with TRBJ2-5; 7 bases fit TRBD1. The junction had 4 bases not matched to a gene; V was cut back by 10 bases and J by 2 bases. The CDR3 contains 12 residues. From germline, CDR1 is ENHRY and CDR2 SYGVKD. The CDR3 loop reads CATRDRQETQYF. DNA for the CDR3: TGTGCCACGAGGGACAGACAAGAGACCCAGTACTTC.

This chain joins TRBV29-1 and TRBJ2-5, with 11 bases aligning to TRBD2. Germline CDR1 reads SQVTM; CDR2 reads ANQGSEA. V lost 6 bases, J lost 2 bases, and 5 bases stayed unmatched. This CDR3 region has 14 residues. CDR3 nucleotides: TGCAGCGTGGGGACTAGCGGTTCTCAAGAGACCCAGTACTTC. As protein: CSVGTSGSQETQYF.

The rearrangement links TRBV11-3 to TRBJ1-1; D not certain. Trimming stripped 5 bases from V and 1 base from J, with 8 bases between. CDR1 is SGHNT, CDR2 YENEEA, per germline. This CDR3 has 13 residues. CDR3 amino acids: CASSLQRNTEAFF. The CDR3 nucleotides are TGTGCCAGCAGCCTACAGAGGAACACTGAAGCTTTCTTT.

This clone was seen more than once but under ten times. The CDR3 DNA follows: TGCGCCAGCAGCTTGGAAACAGCCCCGAAGACCCAGTACTTC. Translated: CASSLETAPKTQYF. The rearrangement uses TRBV5-1 and TRBJ2-5; D is undetermined. From germline, CDR1 is SGHRS and CDR2 YFSETQ. Trimming stripped 0 bases from V and 6 bases from J, with 12 bases between. CDR3 length equals 14 residues.

CDR3 DNA: TGCGCCAGCAGCTTGGGTTTGGAGGGGCGCCCGAATTCACCCCTCCACTTT. Translating gives CASSLGLEGRPNSPLHF. This chain uses TRBV5-1 with TRBJ1-6, with D perhaps TRBD1 (5 bases). V lost 0 bases and J 7 bases, leaving 17 bases between the germline ends. CDR3 length: 17 residues. Germline lookup yields CDR1 SGHRS and CDR2 YFSETQ.

The CDR3 coding sequence is TGTGCCAGCTCACCAATGTTCCGGGGGGAAAGGTCCTACGAGCAGTACTTC. Protein sequence: CASSPMFRGERSYEQYF. The genes are TRBV18 and TRBJ2-7, with 7 bases lining up with TRBD2. Germline V lookup: CDR1 KGHSH, CDR2 LQKENI. The CDR3 is made up of 17 amino acids. J gave up 1 base and V 2 bases, and 11 bases lay outside the gene matches.

The CDR3 DNA follows: TGTGCCAGCCTAGGGGATAAGTGGGACATTCAGTACTTC. Translating it yields CASLGDKWDIQYF. The chain has TRBV6-1 and TRBJ2-4; weak D call: TRBD1 (5 bases). The germline V and J ends were trimmed by 8 bases and 8 bases, with 16 bases remaining between them. This CDR3 region has 13 residues. Germline values: CDR1 MNHNS, CDR2 SASEGT.

The V and J genes are TRBV7-3 and TRBJ1-1; TRBD1 is a possible D gene (5 bases). The length of the CDR3 is 14 residues. CDR1 SGHTA and CDR2 FQGTGA come from the germline V gene. Trimming took 7 bases from V and 3 from J, leaving 15 bases between them. The CDR3 DNA reads TGTGCCAGCAAAGGGCAGGGTACGGACACTGAAGCTTTCTTT. This sequence encodes CASKGQGTDTEAFF.

This clone was seen more than once but under ten times. The gene calls are TRBV5-5 and TRBJ1-2; 9 positions agree with TRBD1. V shed 3 bases and J 8 bases; nucleotides not matched to a gene: 14. This CDR3 is built from 16 residues. The germline gives CDR1 SGHKS, CDR2 YYEKEE (reference sequence). CDR3 bases: TGTGCCAGCAGCTCTCCACAACAGGGGGCCTTCGGGGGCTACACCTTC. Its translation is CASSSPQQGAFGGYTF.